A selection of T cell receptor beta chains follows, all from one sample in a study of blood T cells in healthy people across ages. Via MiXCR, TCRdb re-called the 5' RACE reads, giving one row per CDR3 protein. The sample includes roughly 1,500,000 distinct CDR3 sequences, approximately 40% seen only once; the top ten take approximately 7.9%. What was sequenced was blood. These receptors originate from a woman younger than 35 in good health. CDR3s include the opening cysteine and the closing phenylalanine or tryptophan. D genes are given only for firm matches. Rows give clone size only sometimes, using once, few, many, or a class for an expanded clone.

d_call,cdr3_length,j_call,clone_size,v_call,cdr3_aa,cdr3_nt
NA,16,TRBJ1-2,few,TRBV27,CASSQSVGGLLYGYTF,TGTGCCAGCAGCCAATCGGTGGGGGGGCTCTTGTATGGCTACACCTTC
NA,11,TRBJ2-2,NA,TRBV5-1,CASSLSRELFF,TGCGCCAGCAGCTTGAGTCGGGAGCTGTTTTTT
NA,15,TRBJ2-1,NA,TRBV9,CASSATDWDLDEQFF,TGTGCCAGCAGCGCCACGGACTGGGACTTGGATGAGCAGTTCTTC
NA,15,TRBJ2-6,few,TRBV20-1,CSAPRPFFGANVLTF,TGCAGTGCTCCGAGACCGTTCTTTGGGGCCAACGTCCTGACTTTC
NA,14,TRBJ2-5,few,TRBV6-1,CASTASGYRETQYF,TGTGCCAGCACAGCTTCGGGGTACCGGGAGACCCAGTACTTC
NA,14,TRBJ2-7,NA,TRBV20-1,CSARAPDSSYEQYF,TGCAGTGCTAGAGCCCCAGACAGCTCCTACGAGCAGTACTTC
NA,15,TRBJ2-7,NA,TRBV11-2,CASSPAESFVYEQYF,TGTGCCAGCAGCCCCGCCGAGTCTTTCGTCTACGAGCAGTACTTC
TRBD1,15,TRBJ1-2,NA,TRBV27,CASSLNPGQAYGYTF,TGTGCCAGCAGTTTGAACCCGGGACAGGCCTATGGCTACACCTTC
NA,17,TRBJ2-1,NA,TRBV7-2,CASSLNPPGPYYNEQFF,TGTGCCAGCAGCTTAAACCCACCGGGACCTTATTACAATGAGCAGTTCTTC
TRBD2,16,TRBJ2-1,NA,TRBV9,CASSVVFGGAYNEQFF,TGTGCCAGCAGCGTAGTGTTCGGGGGGGCCTACAATGAGCAGTTCTTC
TRBD1,16,TRBJ1-2,NA,TRBV6-1,CASSRTGTEANYGYTF,TGTGCCAGCAGTAGGACCGGGACAGAAGCTAACTATGGCTACACCTTC
NA,14,TRBJ2-1,NA,TRBV20-1,CSARDGVDYNEQFF,TGCAGTGCTAGAGATGGCGTTGACTACAATGAGCAGTTCTTC
TRBD1,11,TRBJ1-1,many,TRBV6-2/TRBV6-3,CASRRQGAAFF,TGTGCCAGCAGGCGACAGGGGGCAGCTTTCTTT
NA,16,TRBJ2-5,NA,TRBV5-1,CASSLAAASVEETQYF,TGCGCCAGCAGCTTGGCCGCCGCCTCAGTAGAAGAGACCCAGTACTTC
NA,12,TRBJ1-5,once,TRBV20-1,CSARGRRQPQHF,TGCAGTGCTAGAGGGAGGAGACAGCCCCAGCATTTT
NA,14,TRBJ2-1,NA,TRBV27,CASLPLGSSNEQFF,TGTGCCTCTCTGCCCCTCGGGTCATCCAATGAGCAGTTCTTC
TRBD1,16,TRBJ2-1,NA,TRBV7-3,CASSPTFGQGVDEQFF,TGTGCCAGCAGCCCCACGTTCGGACAGGGGGTCGATGAGCAGTTCTTC
NA,11,TRBJ1-1,NA,TRBV13,CASSGPGEAFF,TGTGCCAGCTCTGGACCGGGGGAAGCTTTCTTT
NA,15,TRBJ1-1,NA,TRBV7-9,CASSHPGMGGTEAFF,TGTGCCAGCAGCCACCCGGGAATGGGGGGCACTGAAGCTTTCTTT
NA,16,TRBJ1-2,NA,TRBV11-2,CASSLDEGRGNYGYTF,TGTGCCAGCAGCTTAGATGAAGGCAGGGGCAACTATGGCTACACCTTC
NA,13,TRBJ1-2,few,TRBV5-1,CASSSGLSYGYTF,TGCGCCAGCAGCTCCGGACTGAGCTATGGCTACACCTTC
TRBD2,19,TRBJ2-3,NA,TRBV6-5,CASSYTHPTSASSTDTQYF,TGTGCCAGCAGTTACACCCACCCGACTAGCGCTTCTAGCACAGATACGCAGTATTTT
TRBD2,15,TRBJ2-3,many,TRBV20-1,CSASGLAGVHDTQYF,TGCAGTGCTAGTGGACTAGCGGGGGTCCATGATACGCAGTATTTT
NA,11,TRBJ2-1,NA,TRBV20-1,CSESRGNEQFF,TGCAGTGAGAGCCGAGGCAATGAGCAGTTCTTC
NA,14,TRBJ2-7,NA,TRBV27,CASASAGPSYEQYF,TGTGCCAGCGCCTCCGCGGGGCCCTCCTACGAGCAGTACTTC
NA,17,TRBJ2-5,NA,TRBV4-1,CASSPRLMGGLQETQYF,TGCGCCAGCAGCCCCCGCCTAATGGGGGGGCTCCAAGAGACCCAGTACTTC
NA,11,TRBJ1-2,few,TRBV10-3,CAISPGVGYTF,TGTGCCATCAGTCCAGGGGTAGGCTACACCTTC
NA,15,TRBJ1-2,NA,TRBV2,CASRGSTDRNYGYTF,TGTGCCAGCAGAGGGTCGACTGACAGGAACTATGGCTACACCTTC
NA,16,TRBJ1-4,NA,TRBV7-2,CASSLRSDAGGEKLFF,TGTGCCAGCAGCTTACGAAGCGACGCCGGGGGGGAAAAACTGTTTTTT
NA,15,TRBJ1-2,few,TRBV5-8,CASSRRTGTLYGYTF,TGTGCCAGCAGCCGGCGAACCGGGACACTATATGGCTACACCTTC
NA,14,TRBJ2-7,NA,TRBV3-1,CASSQADIGYEQYF,TGTGCCAGCAGCCAAGCAGACATCGGCTACGAGCAGTACTTC
NA,12,TRBJ2-1,NA,TRBV20-1,CSAKTPLYEQFF,TGCAGTGCTAAGACCCCGCTGTATGAGCAGTTCTTC
NA,15,TRBJ1-2,few,TRBV28,CASRASGGSNYGYTF,TGTGCCAGCAGGGCCTCGGGGGGCTCTAACTATGGCTACACCTTC
NA,11,TRBJ1-2,NA,TRBV6-6,CASSSEGGYTF,TGTGCCAGCAGTAGTGAGGGGGGCTACACCTTC
NA,14,TRBJ1-2,NA,TRBV14,CASSQLNPPYGYTF,TGTGCCAGCAGCCAACTAAATCCCCCTTATGGCTACACCTTC
NA,12,TRBJ2-1,few,TRBV6-5,CASSFGLGEQFF,TGTGCCAGCAGTTTTGGCTTGGGAGAGCAGTTCTTC
NA,16,TRBJ2-7,NA,TRBV6-6,CASSRTVPSVSYEQYF,TGTGCCAGCAGTCGTACCGTACCTAGCGTGTCCTACGAGCAGTACTTC
TRBD2,20,TRBJ2-3,few,TRBV28,CASSDGSGRYPRDSTDTQYF,TGTGCCAGCAGCGACGGAAGCGGGAGGTATCCGCGTGATAGCACAGATACGCAGTATTTT
TRBD2,15,TRBJ2-1,NA,TRBV7-3,CASSLNPGGGYERFF,TGTGCCAGCAGCTTAAATCCGGGAGGAGGCTACGAGCGGTTCTTC
TRBD1,11,TRBJ1-2,many,TRBV20-1,CSARTGGGYTF,TGCAGTGCTAGGACAGGGGGTGGCTACACCTTC
NA,14,TRBJ2-7,many,TRBV29-1,CSVVLNGQPYEQYF,TGCAGCGTTGTATTAAATGGGCAGCCGTACGAGCAGTACTTC
NA,14,TRBJ1-5,NA,TRBV27,CASSPRVKNQPQHF,TGTGCCAGCAGTCCCCGGGTGAAAAATCAGCCCCAGCATTTT
NA,15,TRBJ2-7,NA,TRBV5-1,CASSTGPNLLPEQYF,TGCGCCAGCAGCACCGGCCCCAACCTCCTTCCCGAGCAGTACTTC
TRBD2,17,TRBJ2-1,once,TRBV2,CASRPRLGGSTYNEQFF,TGTGCCAGCAGACCCCGACTTGGCGGGAGTACATATAATGAGCAGTTCTTC
NA,14,TRBJ2-1,few,TRBV7-2,CASSLDVRANEQFF,TGTGCCAGCAGCTTAGACGTCCGGGCCAATGAGCAGTTCTTC
TRBD2,16,TRBJ2-3,NA,TRBV5-1,CASSSAAGGLPDTQYF,TGCGCCAGCAGCTCTGCCGCGGGAGGCCTGCCAGATACGCAGTATTTT
TRBD2,16,TRBJ2-7,NA,TRBV12-3/TRBV12-4,CASSLGSASGTYEQYF,TGTGCCAGCAGTTTGGGGTCGGCTAGCGGGACATACGAGCAGTACTTC
TRBD2,16,TRBJ2-5,NA,TRBV4-1,CASSQVFSGTIETQYF,TGCGCCAGCAGCCAAGTCTTCAGCGGGACTATAGAGACCCAGTACTTC
NA,16,TRBJ2-3,NA,TRBV7-2,CASSFIATVSTDTQYF,TGTGCCAGCAGCTTCATAGCGACAGTTAGCACAGATACGCAGTATTTT